One and the same sample provided the 27 T cell receptor beta chains below, sequenced in a study of blood T cells in healthy people across ages (dated by TCRdb to between 2014 and 2016). Receptor amplification or capture employed 5' RACE. Data came from an Illumina HiSeq 2500. A second roughly 6 to 12 cycle PCR used a sample-barcoded 5' primer and a J-beta primer mix. TCRdb reprocessed the public reads (quality trimming at Q25 with fastp, clone calling with MiXCR) and kept in-frame beta chains. Rows are unified per CDR3 protein, each entry keeping the most common DNA and genes. A total of some 1.5 million distinct CDR3 sequences appear in this sample, less than 45% of them only once. The ten largest clones capture around 4% of the sample. The sequencing sample was made of blood. Every receptor here comes from a woman aged 18 to 35 in good health.

The chain has TRBV25-1 and TRBJ2-1; tentatively, D is TRBD1 (5 bases). The CDR3 is made up of 16 amino acids. The V and J ends lost 3 bases and 5 bases respectively, with 17 bases between them. CDR1 and CDR2 from the germline V gene are MGHDK and SYGVNS. CDR3 bases: TGTGCCAGCAGTGACCCTGGTGGCCCCAGGGACAATGAGCAGTTCTTC. Residues: CASSDPGGPRDNEQFF.

The rearrangement uses TRBV14 and TRBJ1-2, with a weak D call TRBD1 (5 bases). CDR3 size: 14 residues. The germline gives CDR1 SGHDN, CDR2 FVKESK. Trimming stripped 4 bases from V and 3 bases from J, with 12 bases between. CDR3 nucleotide sequence: TGTGCCAGCAGCCGGGACCGGGGTCACTATGGCTACACCTTC. It yields the protein CASSRDRGHYGYTF. The full variable domain, completed using reference TRBV14 and TRBJ1-2, is EAGVTQFPSHSVIEKGQTVTLRCDPISGHDNLYWYRRVMGKEIKFLLHFVKESKQDESGMPNNRFLAERTGGTYSTLKVQPAELEDSGVYFCASSRDRGHYGYTFGSGTRLTVV.

V and J are TRBV27 and TRBJ1-1; D unclear. Germline-derived CDR1 and CDR2 are MNHEY and SMNVEV (reference sequence). Between the trimmed V and J ends, which lost 2 bases and 2 bases, there was a span of 9 bases. This CDR3 has 14 amino acids. This CDR3 is CASSLVGSNTEAFF. CDR3 DNA sequence: TGTGCCAGCAGTTTAGTCGGGTCCAACACTGAAGCTTTCTTT.

The rearrangement uses TRBV4-1 and TRBJ2-7, with 7 bases matching TRBD1. The end of the DNA aligns better with TRBJ2-5, so the J call may be wrong. The germline V gene encodes CDR1 MGHRA and CDR2 YSYEKL. The CDR3 is made up of 15 amino acids. The CDR3 DNA is TGCGCCAGCAGCCACATCGGGACAGAAAAAGAGACCCAGTACTTC. Translating gives CASSHIGTEKETQYF.

This chain connects TRBV15 to TRBJ2-1, with D tentatively TRBD2 (5 bases). With 0 bases removed from V and 2 bases from J, the gap between germline ends came to 11 bases. The CDR3 spans 16 residues. The germline V gene encodes CDR1 LNHNV and CDR2 YYDKDF (reference sequence). This chain's CDR3 is CATSRDRLAPYNEQFF. The CDR3 bases are TGTGCCACCAGCAGAGATAGGTTAGCGCCCTACAATGAGCAGTTCTTC.

The rearrangement joins TRBV6-2 or TRBV6-3 to TRBJ1-3, with D perhaps matching TRBD1 (6 bases). Germline-derived CDR1 and CDR2 are MNHEY and SVGEGT. The CDR3 has 15 residues. V was shortened by 6 bases and J by 0 bases, with 12 bases between the two germline ends. The CDR3 DNA is TGTGCCAGCAGGAACCGACAGGCCTCTGGAAACACCATATATTTT. It is translated as CASRNRQASGNTIYF.

The rearrangement links TRBV7-9 to TRBJ1-1; the D is unclear. Germline V gene data show CDR1 as SEHNR and CDR2 as FQNEAQ (reference sequence). The CDR3 loop spans 14 amino acids. V was shortened by 5 bases and J by 1 base, with 11 bases between the two germline ends. The CDR3 here is CASSTRLGNTEAFF. The CDR3, as DNA: TGTGCCAGCAGCACGCGGCTGGGGAACACTGAAGCTTTCTTT.

This clonotype was seen a few times. The chain uses TRBV6-2 or TRBV6-3 and TRBJ2-5; 8 positions agree with TRBD2. V lost 0 bases and J lost 1; bases outside the gene matches: 4. Germline V gene lookup returns CDR1 MNHEY and CDR2 SVGEGT. The CDR3 runs 16 residues. CDR3 region: CASSYSATSVQETQYF. In DNA form, the CDR3 reads TGTGCCAGCAGTTACTCGGCGACTAGCGTCCAAGAGACCCAGTACTTC.

The gene calls are TRBV29-1 and TRBJ1-2; tentatively, D is TRBD1 (6 bases). This CDR3 is built from 12 residues. V was pared by 3 bases and J by 7 bases, with 12 bases between. Germline CDR1 and CDR2: SQVTM and ANQGSEA. In DNA, the CDR3 is TGCAGCGTTGAGGGGGCTGGGGGTGGCTACACCTTC. This sequence encodes CSVEGAGGGYTF.

This clonotype was seen more than once but under ten times. This rearrangement joins TRBV7-3 to TRBJ1-1, with a tentative D call TRBD1 (5 bases). Trimming removed 1 base at V and 8 bases at J, with 14 bases between. The CDR3 length is 14 residues. CDR1 and CDR2 (germline): SGHTA, FQGTGA. The CDR3 DNA is TGTGCCAGCAGCTTAAACCCCCAGGGATCCGAAGCTTTCTTT. This sequence encodes CASSLNPQGSEAFF.

This clonotype was seen a few times. The genes are TRBV21-1 and TRBJ2-5; no DNA check was done on the table's D call, TRBD2. TRBV21-1 is flagged as a pseudogene. The CDR3 is 15 residues long. CDR3 region: CASSKMGGINFTQYF. The DNA of the CDR3 is TGTGCCAGCAGCAAAATGGGCGGGATTAACTTCACACAGTACTTC.

This clonotype came up a few times. The chain has TRBV29-1 and TRBJ1-5; 7 nucleotides line up with TRBD1. The ends lost 6 bases at V and 4 bases at J; junction bases unmatched: 9. The germline CDR1 and CDR2 sequences are SQVTM and ANQGSEA. The CDR3 extends over 14 amino acids. In DNA form, the CDR3 reads TGCAGCGTCCGGGAGGGGGCGAAGAATCAGCCCCAGCATTTT. Encoded protein: CSVREGAKNQPQHF.

J is TRBJ1-2 and V is TRBV20-1; D unclear. The germline CDR1 and CDR2 sequences are DFQATT and SNEGSKA (reference sequence). Trimming cost V 0 bases and J 1 base, with 12 bases left between them. The CDR3 covers 15 residues. In DNA, the CDR3 is TGCAGTGCTAGAGATTTGTCGCCGCTTAACTATGGCTACACCTTC. Residues: CSARDLSPLNYGYTF.

The chain combines TRBV14 with TRBJ1-1; no firm D call. Trimming removed 1 base at V and 7 bases at J, with 4 bases between. The CDR3 length is 11 residues. Germline values: CDR1 SGHDN, CDR2 FVKESK. The CDR3 loop reads CASSQAGEAFF. Written as DNA, the CDR3 is TGTGCCAGCAGCCAAGCGGGTGAAGCTTTCTTT. The full variable domain, with the rest looked up from reference TRBV14 and TRBJ1-1, is EAGVTQFPSHSVIEKGQTVTLRCDPISGHDNLYWYRRVMGKEIKFLLHFVKESKQDESGMPNNRFLAERTGGTYSTLKVQPAELEDSGVYFCASSQAGEAFFGQGTRLTVV.

This clonotype was seen more than once but under ten times. This chain uses TRBV29-1 with TRBJ2-1; D remains ambiguous. The germline V and J ends were trimmed by 4 bases and 8 bases, with 12 bases remaining between them. The CDR3 is made up of 12 amino acids. The germline gives CDR1 SQVTM, CDR2 ANQGSEA. In DNA, the CDR3 is TGCAGCGTTGCCCTAAGAATCGATGAGCAGTTCTTC. Protein: CSVALRIDEQFF.

The chain uses TRBV6-5 and TRBJ1-2, with a weak D call TRBD1 (6 bases). CDR1 MNHEY and CDR2 SVGAGI come from the germline V gene. The V end lost 6 bases, the J end lost 8 bases, and 16 bases lay between the germline ends. The CDR3 contains 13 residues. The chain's CDR3 is CASSPQGFGGYTF. CDR3 coding DNA: TGTGCCAGCAGCCCACAGGGATTTGGCGGCTACACCTTC.

Comment on this clonotype: The germline gene is not matched at one end of the junction; a read error may be the cause. In DNA form, the CDR3 reads TGTGCCAGCAGCCAAGCGGCAGGCACAGATACGAAGTATTTT. Amino acids: CASSQAAGTDTKYF. The chain is built from TRBV3-1 and TRBJ2-3; the D is unclear. Germline V gene lookup returns CDR1 LGHDT and CDR2 YNNKEL (reference sequence). CDR3 length equals 14 residues.

CDR3 sequence reads: CSASDSSGRAREQYF. Here the CDR3 DNA reads TGCAGTGCTAGCGACAGTAGCGGGAGGGCCAGGGAGCAGTACTTC. The chain recombines TRBV20-1 with TRBJ2-5; 11 nucleotides line up with TRBD2. Germline V lookup: CDR1 DFQATT, CDR2 SNEGSKA (reference sequence). The CDR3 consists of 15 residues. The J segment lost 11 bases and the V segment lost 3 bases, leaving 14 bases of the junction unmatched.

The sample holds a few counts of this clonotype. The chain uses TRBV4-2 and TRBJ2-6; the match to TRBD1 covers 7 bases. The CDR3 is 16 residues long. V gave up 7 bases and J gave up 4 bases; unmatched junction bases: 10. Germline CDR1 LGHNA, CDR2 YNFKEQ. The CDR3 bases are TGTGCCAGCAACGGACAGGCTCGGGTCGGGGCCAACGTCCTGACTTTC. It translates to CASNGQARVGANVLTF.

J is TRBJ1-1 and V is TRBV6-5; no clear D gene. With 2 bases removed from V and 0 bases from J, the gap between germline ends came to 7 bases. This CDR3 spans 14 amino acids. Germline lookup yields CDR1 MNHEY and CDR2 SVGAGI. This CDR3 is CASSYANLNTEAFF. In nucleotides, the CDR3 is TGTGCCAGCAGTTACGCGAACCTGAACACTGAAGCTTTCTTT.

The J gene is TRBJ1-5, the V gene TRBV3-1; 8 nucleotides match TRBD1. The CDR3 runs 19 residues. Germline V gives CDR1 LGHDT, CDR2 YNNKEL (reference sequence). Unmatched junction bases numbered 13, after V lost 3 bases and J lost 0 bases. This chain's CDR3 is CASSHKETGVWGSNQPQHF. CDR3 nucleotides: TGTGCCAGCAGCCATAAGGAGACAGGGGTTTGGGGTAGCAATCAGCCCCAGCATTTT.

This clonotype was found a few times. V and J are TRBV27 and TRBJ2-7; 12 bases match TRBD1. J lost 7 bases, V lost 5 bases, and 9 bases had no gene match. Germline CDR1 and CDR2: MNHEY and SMNVEV (reference sequence). The CDR3 totals 15 residues. CDR3 protein: CASSPGTGGWNEQYF. The CDR3 DNA is TGTGCCAGCAGTCCCGGGACAGGGGGCTGGAATGAGCAGTACTTC.

V usage is TRBV9 and J usage is TRBJ1-1; D ambiguous. The CDR3 runs 13 residues. Germline assignment: CDR1 SGDLS and CDR2 YYNGEE. The V gene lost 4 bases and the J gene lost 6 bases, with 13 bases spanning the gap. The CDR3 sequence: CASSLSIDAEAFF. CDR3 coding DNA: TGTGCCAGCAGCCTCTCGATCGACGCTGAAGCTTTCTTT. The full variable domain, with the rest looked up from reference TRBV9 and TRBJ1-1, is DSGVTQTPKHLITATGQRVTLRCSPRSGDLSVYWYQQSLDQGLQFLIQYYNGEERAKGNILERFSAQQFPDLHSELNLSSLELGDSALYFCASSLSIDAEAFFGQGTRLTVV.

This clonotype was detected a few times. The CDR3 reads CASRIARSNEQFF. CDR3 sequence (DNA): TGTGCCAGCAGAATAGCGCGGTCCAATGAGCAGTTCTTC. V usage is TRBV7-9 and J usage is TRBJ2-1; D is possibly TRBD2 (5 bases). CDR1 and CDR2 (germline): SEHNR, FQNEAQ (reference sequence). The ends were cut back, 6 bases at V and 6 bases at J, with 12 bases in the middle. The CDR3 sequence is 13 residues long.

The rearrangement joins TRBV20-1 to TRBJ2-7, with D tentatively TRBD1 (6 bases). Germline V gives CDR1 DFQATT, CDR2 SNEGSKA (reference sequence). V was trimmed by 6 bases and J by 6 bases, leaving 21 bases between them. The CDR3 spans 14 residues. CDR3 bases: TGCAGTGCCCCAAAAGACAGGTATCCCTCCGAGCAGTACTTC. It specifies CSAPKDRYPSEQYF.

The table lists this clonotype with a few counts. The gene calls are TRBV12-3 or TRBV12-4 and TRBJ2-1, with D uncertain. The DNA end is a closer match to TRBJ2-7, so the J assignment may be wrong. This CDR3 has 16 amino acids. The CDR3 region has the DNA TGTGCCAGCAGTTTAGGAACTCATAGCTCCTACAATGAGCAGTACTTC. It is translated as CASSLGTHSSYNEQYF.

The gene calls are TRBV6-2 or TRBV6-3 and TRBJ1-2; weak D call: TRBD1 (6 bases). V was clipped by 11 bases and J by 4 bases, with 17 bases between them. The CDR3 has 13 residues. Germline V gives CDR1 MNHEY, CDR2 SVGEGT. The CDR3 protein is CACHSTGTYGYTF. The CDR3 nucleotides are TGTGCCTGCCATTCCACAGGGACCTATGGCTACACCTTC.